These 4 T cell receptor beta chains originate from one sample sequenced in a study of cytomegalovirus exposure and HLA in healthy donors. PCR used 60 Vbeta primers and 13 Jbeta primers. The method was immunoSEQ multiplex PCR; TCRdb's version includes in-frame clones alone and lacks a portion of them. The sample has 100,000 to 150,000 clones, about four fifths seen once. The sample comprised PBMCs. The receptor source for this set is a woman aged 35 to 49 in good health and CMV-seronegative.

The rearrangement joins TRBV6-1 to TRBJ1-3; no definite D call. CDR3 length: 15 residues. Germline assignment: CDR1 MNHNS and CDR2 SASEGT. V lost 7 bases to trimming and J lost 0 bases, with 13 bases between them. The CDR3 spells CASTVWPPSGNTIYF. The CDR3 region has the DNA TGTGCCAGCACCGTTTGGCCCCCCTCTGGAAACACCATATATTTT.

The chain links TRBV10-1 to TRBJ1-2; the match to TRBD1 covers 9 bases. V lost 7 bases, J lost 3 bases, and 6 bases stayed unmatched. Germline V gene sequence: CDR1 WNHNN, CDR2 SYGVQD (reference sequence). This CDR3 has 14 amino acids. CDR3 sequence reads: CASTNRDRDYGYTF. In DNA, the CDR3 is TGCGCCAGCACGAACCGGGACAGGGACTATGGCTACACCTTC.

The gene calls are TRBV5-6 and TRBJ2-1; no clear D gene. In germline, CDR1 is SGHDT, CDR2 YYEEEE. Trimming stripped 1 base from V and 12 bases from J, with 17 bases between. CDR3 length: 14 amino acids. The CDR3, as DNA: TGTGCCAGCAGCTTGAATCCTAGTTGGATGTGGCAGTTCTTC. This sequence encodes CASSLNPSWMWQFF. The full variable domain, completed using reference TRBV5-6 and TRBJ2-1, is DAGVTQSPTHLIKTRGQQVTLRCSPKSGHDTVSWYQQALGQGPQFIFQYYEEEERQRGNFPDRFSGHQFPNYSSELNVNALLLGDSALYLCASSLNPSWMWQFFGPGTRLTVL.

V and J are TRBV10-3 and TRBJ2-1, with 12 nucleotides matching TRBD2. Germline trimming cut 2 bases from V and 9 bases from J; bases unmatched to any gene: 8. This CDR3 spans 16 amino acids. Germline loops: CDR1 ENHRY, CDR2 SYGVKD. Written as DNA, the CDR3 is TGTGCCATCAGTGAGCCTAGCGGGAGGGCCCAACTTGAGCAGTTCTTC. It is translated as CAISEPSGRAQLEQFF.